One and the same sample provided the 18 T cell receptor beta chains below, sequenced in a study of T cell clonotyping in hematopoietic cell transplantation. The table came from immunoSEQ multiplex PCR; TCRdb's copy has only in-frame clones and leaves some out. Seen here are 15,000 or so clones, 95% to 98% observed once, and the top ten hold approximately 4%. Specimen: peripheral blood mononuclear cells, collected 30 days after allogeneic stem cell transplant. The receptors come from a female patient aged 50-65 years who had an allogeneic stem cell transplant from an unrelated donor, so T cells may come from the graft donor. Some clones in this sample may be carry-over from other donors' samples.

The CDR3 loop reads CASSLDLTAAGELFF. The CDR3 DNA sequence: TGTGCCAGCAGCTTAGATCTAACAGCCGCCGGGGAGCTGTTTTTT. The chain combines TRBV11-2 with TRBJ2-2; the D is unclear. V lost 0 bases, J lost 6 bases, and 11 bases lay in between. CDR1 and CDR2 (germline): SGHAT, FQNNGV. The CDR3 spans 15 residues.

J is TRBJ2-7 and V is TRBV19; TRBD2 might be the D (6 bases). Deletions cut 5 bases from V and 0 bases from J, with 11 bases between. Looked up from germline, CDR1 is LNHDA and CDR2 is SQIVND (reference sequence). The CDR3 spans 14 residues. The CDR3 sequence: CASSARRDSYEQYF. As DNA, the CDR3 is TGTGCCAGTAGTGCCCGGAGGGACTCCTACGAGCAGTACTTC.

V gene TRBV13 combines with J gene TRBJ2-3, with D unclear. Deletions cut 4 bases from V and 0 bases from J, with 5 bases between. Germline CDR1 reads PRHDT; CDR2 reads FYEKMQ (reference sequence). The CDR3 sequence is 13 residues long. The CDR3 loop is CASSSDSTDTQYF. In DNA, the CDR3 is TGTGCCAGCAGCTCAGATAGCACAGATACGCAGTATTTT. Based on the CDR3 plus reference TRBV13 and TRBJ2-3, the full variable domain is AAGVIQSPRHLIKEKRETATLKCYPIPRHDTVYWYQQGPGQDPQFLISFYEKMQSDKGSIPDRFSAQQFSDYHSELNMSSLELGDSALYFCASSSDSTDTQYFGPGTRLTVL.

The V gene is TRBV5-1, the J gene TRBJ2-7; 10 bases line up with TRBD1. Germline CDR1 and CDR2: SGHRS and YFSETQ. Germline trimming cut 2 bases from V and 7 bases from J; bases unmatched to any gene: 9. This CDR3 contains 15 residues. CDR3 sequence (DNA): TGCGCCAGCAGCTTTTCCGGGACAGGGGCACGGGAGCAGTACTTC. Its translation: CASSFSGTGAREQYF.

This chain joins TRBV5-6 and TRBJ2-7; D is uncertain. The CDR3 covers 13 residues. V lost 0 bases to trimming and J lost 2 bases, with 6 bases between them. Germline V gives CDR1 SGHDT, CDR2 YYEEEE. DNA for the CDR3: TGTGCCAGCAGCTTGGGCTTCGCCTACGAGCAGTACTTC. As protein: CASSLGFAYEQYF.

The rearrangement joins TRBV15 to TRBJ1-2; D is undetermined. Germline CDR1 reads LNHNV; CDR2 reads YYDKDF (reference sequence). With 0 bases removed from V and 8 bases from J, the gap between germline ends came to 19 bases. The CDR3 totals 16 residues. The CDR3 reads CATSRDLNGWLGGYTF. The CDR3 nucleotides are TGTGCCACCAGCAGAGATCTCAATGGGTGGCTCGGCGGCTACACCTTC.

Of note for this clone: The junction and the germline gene differ at one end; a read error may be behind it. This chain links TRBV5-1 with TRBJ1-2, with D unclear. The CDR3 loop spans 13 amino acids. Germline loops: CDR1 SGHRS, CDR2 YFSETQ. The CDR3 sequence is CASSLRVNDGYTF. The DNA of the CDR3 is TGCGCCAGCAGCTTGCGGGTTAACGATGGCTACACCTTC.

The V call is TRBV5-4, the J call TRBJ2-5, with D possibly TRBD2 on 5 matching bases. CDR1 SGHNT and CDR2 YYREEE come from the germline V gene (reference sequence). The V and J ends lost 0 bases and 5 bases respectively, with 8 bases between them. The CDR3 sequence is 13 residues long. The CDR3 DNA sequence: TGTGCCAGCAGCTTGGGACCGGGGGAGACCCAGTACTTC. This encodes CASSLGPGETQYF.

The chain is built from TRBV30 and TRBJ1-2; 8 bases agree with TRBD1. Germline CDR1 and CDR2: GTSNPN and SVGIG (reference sequence). The CDR3 sequence is 15 residues long. V was pared by 0 bases and J by 8 bases, with 11 bases of the junction left unmatched. CDR3: CAWSVFRGLSRGYTF. The CDR3 DNA sequence: TGTGCCTGGAGTGTTTTCAGGGGGCTCTCTCGGGGCTACACCTTC.

V is TRBV4-1 and J is TRBJ2-7; no clear D gene. V lost 0 bases, J lost 4 bases, and 13 bases lay in between. Germline CDR1 and CDR2: MGHRA and YSYEKL. This CDR3 contains 15 residues. The DNA for the CDR3 is TGCGCCAGCAGCCAAGAATCTTCACAGCCTTACGAGCAGTACTTC. The encoded protein is CASSQESSQPYEQYF.

This chain uses TRBV2 with TRBJ2-3; tentatively, D is TRBD2 (5 bases). Trimming cost V 7 bases and J 1 base, with 15 bases left between them. The CDR3 consists of 15 residues. Germline V gene data show CDR1 as SNHLY and CDR2 as FYNNEI. CDR3 region: CASTRGGSGTDTQYF. CDR3 nucleotide sequence: TGTGCCAGCACAAGAGGAGGCTCTGGCACAGATACGCAGTATTTT.

V and J are TRBV11-2 and TRBJ1-2; unclear D gene. V was pared by 4 bases and J by 4 bases, with 10 bases between. From germline, CDR1 is SGHAT and CDR2 FQNNGV. The CDR3 runs to 13 residues. The CDR3 spells CASSSHSAYGYTF. The CDR3 DNA is TGTGCCAGCAGCTCCCATTCGGCCTATGGCTACACCTTC.

The genes are TRBV5-1 and TRBJ1-2; D unclear. V dropped 0 bases and J dropped 4 bases, with 7 bases sitting between them. The germline gives CDR1 SGHRS, CDR2 YFSETQ. The length of the CDR3 is 13 residues. CDR3 in DNA: TGCGCCAGCAGCTTGGGCAGCCCCTATGGCTACACCTTC. This encodes CASSLGSPYGYTF.

This clone occurred once. V and J are TRBV30 and TRBJ1-1; the D is unclear. Germline CDR1 reads GTSNPN; CDR2 reads SVGIG (reference sequence). The V end was cut by 7 bases, the J end by 3 bases, with 9 bases between. The CDR3 has 11 amino acids. The CDR3 loop reads CAFTRDTEAFF. CDR3 DNA: TGTGCCTTCACCCGAGACACTGAAGCTTTCTTT.

This clone has a single count. The J gene is TRBJ1-2, the V gene TRBV5-1; a possible D gene is TRBD1 (5 bases). The ends were cut back, 3 bases at V and 4 bases at J, with 25 bases in the middle. Germline V gives CDR1 SGHRS, CDR2 YFSETQ. This CDR3 spans 18 amino acids. The CDR3: CASSSLLTYGTQPYGYTF. In nucleotides, the CDR3 is TGCGCCAGCAGCTCCCTTTTAACCTACGGGACCCAGCCCTATGGCTACACCTTC.

The chain carries TRBV10-1 and TRBJ1-1; 7 bases align to TRBD1. This CDR3 is 13 amino acids long. Germline trimming cut 6 bases from V and 3 bases from J; bases unmatched to any gene: 4. CDR1 and CDR2 from the germline V gene are WNHNN and SYGVQD (reference sequence). CDR3 region: CASRRQGDTEAFF. As DNA, the CDR3 is TGCGCCAGCAGAAGACAGGGCGACACTGAAGCTTTCTTT.

V gene TRBV4-1 combines with J gene TRBJ2-5; the D gene is possibly TRBD1 (5 bases). This CDR3 is 15 amino acids long. Trimming stripped 0 bases from V and 2 bases from J, with 10 bases between. Germline V gene data show CDR1 as MGHRA and CDR2 as YSYEKL. The CDR3 coding sequence is TGCGCCAGCAGCCAAGAGTACAGGCAACAAGAGACCCAGTACTTC. Translating it yields CASSQEYRQQETQYF.

The chain carries TRBV29-1 and TRBJ1-2; maybe TRBD1 (6 bases). CDR1 and CDR2 (germline): SQVTM, ANQGSEA. The V end was cut by 4 bases, the J end by 6 bases, with 12 bases between. CDR3 length: 12 residues. This CDR3 reads CSVVQGGHGYTF. The CDR3 coding sequence is TGCAGCGTTGTACAGGGCGGCCATGGCTACACCTTC.